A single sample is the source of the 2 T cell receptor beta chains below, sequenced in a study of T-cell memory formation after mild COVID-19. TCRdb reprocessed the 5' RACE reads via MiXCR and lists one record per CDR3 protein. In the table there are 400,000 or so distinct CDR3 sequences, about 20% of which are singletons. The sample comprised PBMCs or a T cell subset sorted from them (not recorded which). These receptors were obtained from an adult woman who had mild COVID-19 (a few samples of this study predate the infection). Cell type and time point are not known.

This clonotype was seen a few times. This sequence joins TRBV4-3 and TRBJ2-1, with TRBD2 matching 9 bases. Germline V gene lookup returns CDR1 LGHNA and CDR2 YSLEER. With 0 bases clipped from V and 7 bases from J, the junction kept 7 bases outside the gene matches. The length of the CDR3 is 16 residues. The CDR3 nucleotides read TGCGCCAGCAGCCAAGATCGGGCTAGCGGGAAAAATGAGCAGTTCTTC. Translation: CASSQDRASGKNEQFF.

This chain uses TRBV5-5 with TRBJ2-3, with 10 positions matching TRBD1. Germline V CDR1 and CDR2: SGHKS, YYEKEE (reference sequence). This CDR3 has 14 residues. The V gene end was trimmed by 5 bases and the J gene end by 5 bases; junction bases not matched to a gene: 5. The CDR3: CASSPGQGKDTQYF. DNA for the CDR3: TGTGCCAGCAGTCCGGGACAGGGGAAAGATACGCAGTATTTT.